This TCR beta chain derives from a study of T-cell memory formation after mild COVID-19. The germline gives CDR1 SGHAT, CDR2 FQNNGV. CDR3 length: 13 residues. V was trimmed by 5 bases and J by 4 bases, leaving 8 bases between them. This clonotype was recorded once. A single record per CDR3 protein comes from TCRdb applying MiXCR to the 5' RACE reads. The table shows about 40,000 distinct CDR3 sequences, with about 6.1% occurring only once. Specimen: PBMCs or a T cell subset sorted from them (not recorded which). The clonotype was recovered from an adult who had mild COVID-19 (a few samples of this study predate the infection). Cell type and time point are not known. The chain couples TRBV11-2 to TRBJ2-2, with D perhaps TRBD2 (6 bases). CDR3 protein: CASSPSVTGELFF. CDR3 sequence (DNA): TGTGCCAGCAGCCCTAGCGTCACCGGGGAGCTGTTTTTT.